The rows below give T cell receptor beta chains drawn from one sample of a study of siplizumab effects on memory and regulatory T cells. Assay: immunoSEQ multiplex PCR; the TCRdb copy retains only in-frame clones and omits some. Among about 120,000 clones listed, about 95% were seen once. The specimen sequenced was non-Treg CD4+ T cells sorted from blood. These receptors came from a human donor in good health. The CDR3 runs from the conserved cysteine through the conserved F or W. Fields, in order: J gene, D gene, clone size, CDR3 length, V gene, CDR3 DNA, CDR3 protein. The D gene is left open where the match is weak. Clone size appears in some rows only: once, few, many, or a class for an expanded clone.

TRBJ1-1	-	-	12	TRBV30	TGTGCCTGGGGGGTGAGGGACACTGAAGCTTTCTTT	CAWGVRDTEAFF
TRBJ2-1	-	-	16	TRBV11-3	TGTGCCAGCAGCTTAAGGGGTATGACCGCCTACAATGAGCAGTTCTTC	CASSLRGMTAYNEQFF
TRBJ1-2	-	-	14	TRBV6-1	TGTGCCAGCAGAAACCAGGGGAAGGTGGATGGCTACACCTTC	CASRNQGKVDGYTF
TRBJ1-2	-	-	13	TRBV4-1	TGCGCCAGCAGCATCCGGACCTTAAAGGGCTACACCTTC	CASSIRTLKGYTF
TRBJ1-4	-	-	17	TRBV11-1	TGTGCCAGCAGCCCCAACCGATTGGGACCGACTAATGAAAAACTGTTTTTT	CASSPNRLGPTNEKLFF
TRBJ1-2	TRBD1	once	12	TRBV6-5	TGTGCCAGCAGCAGGGGGAGAAATGGCTACACCTTC	CASSRGRNGYTF
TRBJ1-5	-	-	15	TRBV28	TGTGCCAGCAGTTTCATAGTGGGCTACAATCAGCCCCAGCATTTT	CASSFIVGYNQPQHF
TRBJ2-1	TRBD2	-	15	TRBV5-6	TGTGCCAGCAGCTCACCCCGGGACTACCAACCTGAGCAGTTCTTC	CASSSPRDYQPEQFF
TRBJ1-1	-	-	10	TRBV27	TGTGCCAGCAGCGAATTTGGTGCTTTCTTT	CASSEFGAFF
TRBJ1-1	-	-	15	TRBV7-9	TGTGCCAGCAGCTTCCCCTCCGGCAGGGCCGCTGAAGCTTTCTTT	CASSFPSGRAAEAFF
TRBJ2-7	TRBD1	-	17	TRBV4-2	TGTGCCAGCAGCCAAGAAGTAGGAGACAGGGGACCCCACGAGCAGTACTTC	CASSQEVGDRGPHEQYF
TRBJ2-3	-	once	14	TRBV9	TGTGCCAGCAGCAGACAAGCCCGGACAGATACGCAGTATTTT	CASSRQARTDTQYF
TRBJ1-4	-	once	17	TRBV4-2	TGTGCCAGCAGCCAAAGTCAGGGGACGTCAACTAATGAAAAACTGTTTTTT	CASSQSQGTSTNEKLFF
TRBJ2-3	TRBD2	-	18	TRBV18	TGTGCCAGCTCACCAGCGAGGCGGACTAGCGGGTCCACAGATACGCAGTATTTT	CASSPARRTSGSTDTQYF
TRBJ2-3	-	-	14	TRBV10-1	TGCGCCAGCAGTGAGGGTATAATCCGGGATACGCAGTATTTT	CASSEGIIRDTQYF
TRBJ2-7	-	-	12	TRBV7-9	TGTGCCAGCAGCTTAAGCACCGGCGGGGAGTACTTC	CASSLSTGGEYF
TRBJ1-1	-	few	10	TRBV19	TGTGCCAGTGGGGGCGGCCCAGCTTTCTTT	CASGGGPAFF
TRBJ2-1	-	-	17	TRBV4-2	TGTGCCAGCAGCCAAGATCTCCCGGCGAGCTCCTACAATGAGCAGTTCTTC	CASSQDLPASSYNEQFF
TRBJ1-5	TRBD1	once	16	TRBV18	TGTGCCAGCTCACCATCTACAGGGGGCGCCGGTCAGCCCCAGCATTTT	CASSPSTGGAGQPQHF
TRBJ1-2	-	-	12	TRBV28	TGTGCCGCCAGGACGGCGCTGTGGGGCTACACCTTC	CAARTALWGYTF
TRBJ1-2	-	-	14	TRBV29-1	TGCAGCGTTGGGGGGGAGAACACTAACTATGGCTACACCTTC	CSVGGENTNYGYTF
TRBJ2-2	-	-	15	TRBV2	TGTGCCAGCAGCGACCAGAGCCTGAGTTACGGGGAGCTGTTTTTT	CASSDQSLSYGELFF
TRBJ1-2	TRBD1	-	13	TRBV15	TGTGCCACCAGCCCGGGACAGGGCTATGGCTACACCTTC	CATSPGQGYGYTF
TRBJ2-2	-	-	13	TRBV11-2	TGTGCCAGCAGCTTAGATCTGGTCGGGGAGCTGTTTTTT	CASSLDLVGELFF
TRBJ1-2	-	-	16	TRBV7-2	TGTGCCAGCAGCTTATTGTGGCCAGCTACGTACTATGGCTACACCTTC	CASSLLWPATYYGYTF
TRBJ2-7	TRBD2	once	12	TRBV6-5	TGTGCCAGCAGTTCCAGGGAGGGCGAGCAGTACTTC	CASSSREGEQYF
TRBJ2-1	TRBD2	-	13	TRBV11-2	TGTGCCAGCAGCTTAGGGGAGGGACTAGCGAAGATCTTC	CASSLGEGLAKIF
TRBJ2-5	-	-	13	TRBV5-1	TGCGCCAGCAGCTTACAGGGAAAAGAGACCCAGTACTTC	CASSLQGKETQYF
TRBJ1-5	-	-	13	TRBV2	TGTGCCAGCGGGGAGGGAGGCCGCCAGCCCCAGCATTTT	CASGEGGRQPQHF
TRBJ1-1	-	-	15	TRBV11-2	TGTGCCAGCAGAATCAACAGGGTTTCGAACACTGAAGCTTTCTTT	CASRINRVSNTEAFF
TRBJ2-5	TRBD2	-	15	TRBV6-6	TGTGCCAGCAGTTCCGCTAGCGGGTACCAAGAGACCCAGTACTTC	CASSSASGYQETQYF
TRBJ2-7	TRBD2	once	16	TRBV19	TGTGCCAGTAGTATATCACTAGCGGGAGGGCCAAGCGAGCAGTACTTC	CASSISLAGGPSEQYF
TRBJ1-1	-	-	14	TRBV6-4	TGTGCCAGCAGTGCCACAGCTACGAACACTGAAGCTTTCTTT	CASSATATNTEAFF
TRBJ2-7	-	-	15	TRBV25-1	TGTGCCAGCAGTCCCCCGGCAGGGGCCGCCTACGAGCAGTACTTC	CASSPPAGAAYEQYF
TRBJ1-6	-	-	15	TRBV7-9	TGTGCCAGCAGCCCGGCGGGGGGGCAAAATTCACCCCTCCACTTT	CASSPAGGQNSPLHF
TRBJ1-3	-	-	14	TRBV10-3	TGTGCCATCAGTGGGGCAGGGTTAAGAAACACCATATATTTT	CAISGAGLRNTIYF
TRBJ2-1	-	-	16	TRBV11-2	TGTGCCAGCAGCCAAATCGCTGGACGGCTTGGCGATGAGCAGTTCTTC	CASSQIAGRLGDEQFF
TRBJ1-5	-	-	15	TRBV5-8	TGTGCCAGCAGCGTCGAGAAGCGCCACAATCAGCCCCAGCATTTT	CASSVEKRHNQPQHF
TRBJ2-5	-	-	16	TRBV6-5	TGTGCCAGCAGTTACTCGAGCCCCGGCGTGACGAAGACCCAGTACTTC	CASSYSSPGVTKTQYF
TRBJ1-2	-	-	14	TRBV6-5	TGTGCCAGCAGCCTTCTGGGTGATGCCAAGGGGTACACCTTC	CASSLLGDAKGYTF
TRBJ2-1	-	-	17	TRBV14	TGTGCCAGCAGCGATTACCGGATGATTGGATCCTACAATGAGCAGTTCTTC	CASSDYRMIGSYNEQFF
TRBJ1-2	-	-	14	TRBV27	TGTGCCAGCAGTCCCTCGACACATAACTATGGCTACACCTTC	CASSPSTHNYGYTF
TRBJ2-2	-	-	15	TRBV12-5	TGTGCTAGTGCCATCGGACAGCTTAACACCGGGGAGCTGTTTTTT	CASAIGQLNTGELFF
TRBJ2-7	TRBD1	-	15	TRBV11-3	TGTGCCAGCAGCTTCGGACAGGGCTCAGCCTACGAGCAGTACTTC	CASSFGQGSAYEQYF
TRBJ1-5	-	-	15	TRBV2	TGTGCCAGCAGTGGATCAGACAGGCTTGGGCAGCCCCAGCATTTT	CASSGSDRLGQPQHF
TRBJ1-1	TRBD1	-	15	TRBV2	TGTGCCAGTTACCGGGACAGGGTTATGGACACTGAAGCTTTCTTT	CASYRDRVMDTEAFF
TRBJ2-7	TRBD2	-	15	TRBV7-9	TGTGCCAGCAGCTCCCGGACTAGCACTAGCTACGAGCAGTACTTC	CASSSRTSTSYEQYF
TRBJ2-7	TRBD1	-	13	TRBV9	TGTGCCAGCAGCGCTGGGACAGAGTACGAGCAGTACTTC	CASSAGTEYEQYF